The present T cell receptor (beta chain) was sequenced within a study of cytomegalovirus exposure and HLA in healthy donors. Germline CDR1 and CDR2: SNHLY and FYNNEI. V lost 5 bases and J lost 3, with 16 bases in between. CDR3 length: 15 residues. This clone came up a few times. The PCR had 60 Vbeta and 13 Jbeta primers. Only in-frame clones appear in the TCRdb table, and some are missing; sequencing was by immunoSEQ multiplex PCR. The sample contains some 120,000 clones, around 10% of which appear only once. The TCR sequence derives from a young man in good health and CMV-seronegative. The sequencing sample was made of PBMCs. The chain couples TRBV2 to TRBJ1-1, with TRBD1 as a possible D gene (6 bases). CDR3 in amino acids: CASSFLRGYDTEAFF. The DNA for the CDR3 is TGTGCCAGCAGTTTCCTCAGGGGATACGACACTGAAGCTTTCTTT.